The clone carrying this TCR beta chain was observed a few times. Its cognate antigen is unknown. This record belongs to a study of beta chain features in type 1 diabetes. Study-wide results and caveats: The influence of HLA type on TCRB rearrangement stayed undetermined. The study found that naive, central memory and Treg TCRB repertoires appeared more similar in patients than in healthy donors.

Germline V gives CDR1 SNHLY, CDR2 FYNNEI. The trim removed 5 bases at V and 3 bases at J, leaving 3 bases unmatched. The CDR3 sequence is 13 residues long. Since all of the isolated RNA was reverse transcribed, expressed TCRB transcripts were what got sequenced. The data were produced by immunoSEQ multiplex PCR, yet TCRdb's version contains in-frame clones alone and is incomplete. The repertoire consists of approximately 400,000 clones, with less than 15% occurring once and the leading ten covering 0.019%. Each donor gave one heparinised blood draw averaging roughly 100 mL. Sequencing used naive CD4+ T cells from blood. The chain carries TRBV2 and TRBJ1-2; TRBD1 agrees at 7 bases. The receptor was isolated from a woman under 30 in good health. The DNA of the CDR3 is TGTGCCAGCAGTTTGGGACAGTACTATGGCTACACCTTC. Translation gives CASSLGQYYGYTF.